The source of this TCR beta chain is a study of cytomegalovirus exposure and HLA in healthy donors. The wider study: Clustering assigned 81% of the roughly 370 genotyped donors to the Caucasian-associated ancestry cluster.

This clone has a handful of counts. The antigen is undetermined. Study-wide results and limits: Accurate HLA-A and HLA-B prediction from TCR beta sequences was reported for most subjects. Across HLA loci, a later analysis found differing TCR association rates, with DRB1 most and HLA-C fewest.

Primers included in the PCR were 60 Vbeta and 13 Jbeta primers. Original data processing: Later analysis identified roughly 84 million unique TCR beta chains, approximately 11 million shared. Data came from immunoSEQ multiplex PCR; TCRdb stores just in-frame clones and leaves some out. The V and J calls and the clone size are those of that table, but D and trimming were determined from the DNA. The profile shows fewer than 200,000 clones, roughly 70% of them singletons. V was cut by 8 bases and J by 3 bases, with 13 bases left in between. Germline CDR1 and CDR2: SNHLY and FYNNEI. The CDR3 has 13 amino acids.

Sequenced input: PBMCs. This chain links TRBV2 with TRBJ2-5; D is possibly TRBD2 (6 bases). The clonotype comes from a woman between 45 and 60 years old in good health and CMV-seropositive. The CDR3 loop is CASLGGAKETQYF. As DNA, the CDR3 is TGTGCCAGCCTTGGAGGGGCGAAAGAGACCCAGTACTTC.